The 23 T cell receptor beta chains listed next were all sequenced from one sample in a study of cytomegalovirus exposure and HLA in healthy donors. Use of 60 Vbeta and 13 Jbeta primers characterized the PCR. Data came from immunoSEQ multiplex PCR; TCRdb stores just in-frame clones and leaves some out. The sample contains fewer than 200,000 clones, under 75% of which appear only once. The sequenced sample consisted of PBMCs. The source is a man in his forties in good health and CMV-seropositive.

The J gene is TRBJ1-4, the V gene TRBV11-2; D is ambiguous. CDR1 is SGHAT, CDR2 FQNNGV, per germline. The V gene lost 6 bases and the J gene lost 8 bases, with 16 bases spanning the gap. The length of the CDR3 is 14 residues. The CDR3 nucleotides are TGTGCCAGCAGTCCCGGGATATTGGGGGAAAAACTGTTTTTT. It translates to CASSPGILGEKLFF.

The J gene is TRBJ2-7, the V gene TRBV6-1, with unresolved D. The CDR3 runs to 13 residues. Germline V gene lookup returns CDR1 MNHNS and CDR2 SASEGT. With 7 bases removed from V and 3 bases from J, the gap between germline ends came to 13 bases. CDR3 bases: TGTGCCAGCAAAAGAGAGCCGGGCTACGAGCAGTACTTC. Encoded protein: CASKREPGYEQYF.

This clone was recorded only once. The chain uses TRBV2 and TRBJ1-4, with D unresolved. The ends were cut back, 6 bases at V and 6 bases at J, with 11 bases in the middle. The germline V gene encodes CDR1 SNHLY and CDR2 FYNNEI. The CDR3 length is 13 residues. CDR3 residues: CASRIQIDEKLFF. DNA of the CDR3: TGTGCCAGCAGGATACAGATTGATGAAAAACTGTTTTTT.

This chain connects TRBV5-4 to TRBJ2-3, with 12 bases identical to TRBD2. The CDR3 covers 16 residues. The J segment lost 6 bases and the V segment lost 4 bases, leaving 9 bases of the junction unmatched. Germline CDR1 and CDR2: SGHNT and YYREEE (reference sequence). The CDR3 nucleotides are TGTGCCAGCAGCGGAGGACTAGCGGGGCAGGAGGATACGCAGTATTTT. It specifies CASSGGLAGQEDTQYF. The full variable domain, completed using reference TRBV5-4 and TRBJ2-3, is ETGVTQSPTHLIKTRGQQVTLRCSSQSGHNTVSWYQQALGQGPQFIFQYYREEENGRGNFPPRFSGLQFPNYSSELNVNALELDDSALYLCASSGGLAGQEDTQYFGPGTRLTVL.

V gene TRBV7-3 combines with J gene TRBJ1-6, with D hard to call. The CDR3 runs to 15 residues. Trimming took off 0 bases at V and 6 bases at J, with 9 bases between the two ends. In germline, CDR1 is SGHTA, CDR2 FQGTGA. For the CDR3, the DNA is TGTGCCAGCAGCTTAACCGGCGGCAGTAATTCACCCCTCCACTTT. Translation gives CASSLTGGSNSPLHF.

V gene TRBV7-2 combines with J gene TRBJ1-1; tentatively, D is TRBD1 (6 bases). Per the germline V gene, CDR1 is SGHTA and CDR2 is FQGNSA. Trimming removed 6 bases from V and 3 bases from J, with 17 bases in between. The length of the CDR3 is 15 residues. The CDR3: CASSFFGGRYTEAFF. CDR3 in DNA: TGTGCCAGCAGTTTTTTTGGGGGCCGGTACACTGAAGCTTTCTTT. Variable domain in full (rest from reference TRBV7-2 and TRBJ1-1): GAGVSQSPSNKVTEKGKDVELRCDPISGHTALYWYRQSLGQGLEFLIYFQGNSAPDKSGLPSDRFSAERTGGSVSTLTIQRTQQEDSAVYLCASSFFGGRYTEAFFGQGTRLTVV.

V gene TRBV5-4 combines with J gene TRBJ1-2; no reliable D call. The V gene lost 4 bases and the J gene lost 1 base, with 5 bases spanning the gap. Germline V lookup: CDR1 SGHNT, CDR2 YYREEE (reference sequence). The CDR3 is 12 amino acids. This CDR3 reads CASSADNYGYTF. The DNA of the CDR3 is TGTGCCAGCAGCGCGGATAACTATGGCTACACCTTC.

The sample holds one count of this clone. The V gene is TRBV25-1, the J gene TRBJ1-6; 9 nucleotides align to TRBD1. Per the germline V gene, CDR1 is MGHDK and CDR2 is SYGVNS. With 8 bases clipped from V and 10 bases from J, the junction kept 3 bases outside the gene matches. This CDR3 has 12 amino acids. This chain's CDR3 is CASRTGESPLHF. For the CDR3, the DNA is TGTGCCAGCCGGACAGGGGAGTCACCCCTCCACTTT.

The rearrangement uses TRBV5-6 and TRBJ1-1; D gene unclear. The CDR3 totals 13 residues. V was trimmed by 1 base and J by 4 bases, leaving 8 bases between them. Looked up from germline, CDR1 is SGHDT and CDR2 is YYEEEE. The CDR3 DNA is TGTGCCAGCAGCTTGTGGGGAGGCACTGAAGCTTTCTTT. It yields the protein CASSLWGGTEAFF.

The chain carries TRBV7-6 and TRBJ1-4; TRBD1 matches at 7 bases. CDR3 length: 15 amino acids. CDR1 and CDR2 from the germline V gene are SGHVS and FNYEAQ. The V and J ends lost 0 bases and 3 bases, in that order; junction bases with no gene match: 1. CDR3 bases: TGTGCCAGCAGCTTAGCGACAGGGTCTAATGAAAAACTGTTTTTT. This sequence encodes CASSLATGSNEKLFF.

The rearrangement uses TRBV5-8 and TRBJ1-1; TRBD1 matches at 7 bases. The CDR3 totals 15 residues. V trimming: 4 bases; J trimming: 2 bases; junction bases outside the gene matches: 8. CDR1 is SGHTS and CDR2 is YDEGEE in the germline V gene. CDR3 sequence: CASSLGDRANTEAFF. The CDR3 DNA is TGTGCCAGCAGCCTGGGAGACAGGGCTAACACTGAAGCTTTCTTT.

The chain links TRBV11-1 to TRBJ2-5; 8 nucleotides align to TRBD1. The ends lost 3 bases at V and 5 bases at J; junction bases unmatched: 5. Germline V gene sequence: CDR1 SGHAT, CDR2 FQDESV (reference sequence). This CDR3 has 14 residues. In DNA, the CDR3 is TGTGCCAGCAGCTTGCAGGGGGCAAGGGAGACCCAGTACTTC. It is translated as CASSLQGARETQYF.

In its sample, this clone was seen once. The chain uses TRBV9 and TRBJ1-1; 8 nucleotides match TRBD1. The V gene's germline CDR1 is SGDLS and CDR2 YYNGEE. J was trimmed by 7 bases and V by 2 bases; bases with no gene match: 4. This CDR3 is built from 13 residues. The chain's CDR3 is CASSVGGTGEAFF. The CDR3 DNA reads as TGTGCCAGCAGCGTGGGGGGGACAGGTGAAGCTTTCTTT.

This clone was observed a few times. CDR3: CASSATGLSSGANVLTF. In DNA form, the CDR3 reads TGTGCCAGCAGCGCCACAGGGTTGAGCTCTGGGGCCAACGTCCTGACTTTC. The J gene is TRBJ2-6, the V gene TRBV11-2, with D perhaps TRBD1 (6 bases). CDR3 length: 17 residues. V lost 5 bases and J 0 bases, leaving 14 bases between the germline ends. The germline CDR1 and CDR2 sequences are SGHAT and FQNNGV.

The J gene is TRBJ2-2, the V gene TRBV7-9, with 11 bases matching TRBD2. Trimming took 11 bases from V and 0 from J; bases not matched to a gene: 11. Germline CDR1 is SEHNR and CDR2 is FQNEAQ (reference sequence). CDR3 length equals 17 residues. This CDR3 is CALSPSGGSSNTGELFF. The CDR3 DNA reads TGTGCCCTAAGTCCTAGCGGGGGGTCCTCGAACACCGGGGAGCTGTTTTTT.

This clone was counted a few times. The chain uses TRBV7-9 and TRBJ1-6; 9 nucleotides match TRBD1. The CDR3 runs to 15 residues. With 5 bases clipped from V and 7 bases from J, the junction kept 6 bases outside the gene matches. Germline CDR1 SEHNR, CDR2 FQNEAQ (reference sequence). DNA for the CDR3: TGTGCCAGCAGCCCCCCGGGACAGGGCAATTCACCCCTCCACTTT. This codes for CASSPPGQGNSPLHF.

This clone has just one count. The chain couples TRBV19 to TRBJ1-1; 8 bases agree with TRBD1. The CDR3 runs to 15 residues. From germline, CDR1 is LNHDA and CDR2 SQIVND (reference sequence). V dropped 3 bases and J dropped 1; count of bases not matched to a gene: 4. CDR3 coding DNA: TGTGCCAGTAGTATTCACAGGGGGAGGAACACTGAAGCTTTCTTT. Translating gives CASSIHRGRNTEAFF.

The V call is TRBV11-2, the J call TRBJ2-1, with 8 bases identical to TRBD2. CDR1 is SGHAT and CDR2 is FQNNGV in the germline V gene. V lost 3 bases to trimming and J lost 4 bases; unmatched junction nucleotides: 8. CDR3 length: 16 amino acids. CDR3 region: CASSFLGSGGYNEQFF. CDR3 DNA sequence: TGTGCCAGCAGCTTTCTGGGGTCGGGAGGGTACAATGAGCAGTTCTTC.

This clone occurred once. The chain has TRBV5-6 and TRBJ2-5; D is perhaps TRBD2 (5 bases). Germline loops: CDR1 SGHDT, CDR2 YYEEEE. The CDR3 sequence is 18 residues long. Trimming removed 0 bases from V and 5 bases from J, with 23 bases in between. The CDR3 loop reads CASSLVGFGDRMRETQYF. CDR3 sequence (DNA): TGTGCCAGCAGCTTGGTGGGTTTCGGGGATCGGATGAGGGAGACCCAGTACTTC. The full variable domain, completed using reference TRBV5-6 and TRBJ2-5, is DAGVTQSPTHLIKTRGQQVTLRCSPKSGHDTVSWYQQALGQGPQFIFQYYEEEERQRGNFPDRFSGHQFPNYSSELNVNALLLGDSALYLCASSLVGFGDRMRETQYFGPGTRLLVL.

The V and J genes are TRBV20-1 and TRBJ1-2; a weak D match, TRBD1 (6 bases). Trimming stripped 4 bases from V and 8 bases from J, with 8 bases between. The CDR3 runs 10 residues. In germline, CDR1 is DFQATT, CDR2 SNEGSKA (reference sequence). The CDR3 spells CSATDSGYTF. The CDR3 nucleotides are TGCAGTGCTACGGACAGCGGCTACACCTTC.

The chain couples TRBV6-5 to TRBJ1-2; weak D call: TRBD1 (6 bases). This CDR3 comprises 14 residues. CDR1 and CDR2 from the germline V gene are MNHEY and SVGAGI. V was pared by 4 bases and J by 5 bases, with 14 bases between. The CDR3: CASSSGGLKYGYTF. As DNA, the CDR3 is TGTGCCAGCAGTTCGGGGGGGCTAAAATATGGCTACACCTTC.

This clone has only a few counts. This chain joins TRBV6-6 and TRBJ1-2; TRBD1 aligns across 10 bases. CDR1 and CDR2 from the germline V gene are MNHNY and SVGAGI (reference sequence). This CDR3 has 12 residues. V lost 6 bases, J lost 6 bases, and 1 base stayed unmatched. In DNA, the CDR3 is TGTGCCAGCAGGGGGACAGGGGATGGCTACACCTTC. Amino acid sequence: CASRGTGDGYTF.

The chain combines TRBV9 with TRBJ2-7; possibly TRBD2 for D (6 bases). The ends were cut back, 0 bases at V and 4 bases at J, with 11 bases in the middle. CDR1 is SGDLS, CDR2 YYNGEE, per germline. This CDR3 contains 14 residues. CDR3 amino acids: CASSVAGSGYEQYF. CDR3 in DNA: TGTGCCAGCAGCGTAGCAGGTAGCGGTTACGAGCAGTACTTC.